This T cell receptor (beta chain) was captured by sequencing in a study of T cell responses to AZD1222 COVID-19 vaccine. Unmatched junction bases numbered 4, after V lost 1 base and J lost 5 bases. Germline lookup yields CDR1 MDHEN and CDR2 SYDVKM. This CDR3 is built from 15 residues. A remark on this clone: Its target is not known.

TCRdb's copy holds only in-frame clones and misses some; the assay was immunoSEQ multiplex PCR. The table lists fewer than 130,000 clones, approximately 90% of them singletons. Study results and caveats: Samples come after the peak T cell response, not at day 14. Females outnumbered males among donors, who were mostly white British; clonal diversity was possibly underestimated.

The specimen was peripheral blood, collected on day 0 of AZD1222 vaccination. The chain is built from TRBV28 and TRBJ2-1; 8 bases are shared with TRBD2. The TCR originated in an adult in good health. The DNA for the CDR3 is TGTGCCAGCAGTTTATACCCGGGAGGGGACAATGAGCAGTTCTTC. The encoded protein is CASSLYPGGDNEQFF.